Listed below are T cell receptor beta chains from one sample, sequenced in a study of glioma-infiltrating T cells after dendritic cell vaccination. Clones were sequenced by immunoSEQ multiplex PCR, and TCRdb holds only the in-frame ones, with some missing. Here the sample spans 45,000 to 50,000 clones, less than 90% being singletons. The specimen was blood, collected before dendritic cell vaccination. All receptors come from a human donor with glioblastoma. The CDR3 runs from the conserved cysteine through the conserved F or W. A D gene is named only where the DNA matches it firmly. The listing skips clone size in some rows; elsewhere it reads once, few, many or a size class.

v_gene: TRBV25-1; abundance: few; len: 15; d_gene: TRBD1; j_gene: TRBJ1-1; CDR3nt: TGTGCCAGCACTACTTGGGGACAGCAGGACACTGAAGCTTTCTTT; CDR3aa: CASTTWGQQDTEAFF
v_gene: TRBV5-1; abundance: .; len: 16; d_gene: .; j_gene: TRBJ2-1; CDR3nt: TGCGCCAGCAGCTTGGAAGCGGGTACGAGATTAGGTGAGCAGTTCTTC; CDR3aa: CASSLEAGTRLGEQFF
v_gene: TRBV5-8; abundance: once; len: 13; d_gene: .; j_gene: TRBJ1-4; CDR3nt: TGTGCCAGCAGCAGAGCAACTAATGAAAAACTGTTTTTT; CDR3aa: CASSRATNEKLFF
v_gene: TRBV30; abundance: .; len: 16; d_gene: .; j_gene: TRBJ2-1; CDR3nt: TGTGCCTGGACCAAATGGTTGGGAGTTTCCTACAATGAGCAGTTCTTC; CDR3aa: CAWTKWLGVSYNEQFF
v_gene: TRBV6-6; abundance: .; len: 16; d_gene: TRBD1; j_gene: TRBJ1-6; CDR3nt: TGTGCCAGCAGCCCCCGGACAGGGGCGACTCCTGATCCCCTCCACTTT; CDR3aa: CASSPRTGATPDPLHF
v_gene: TRBV6-7; abundance: .; len: 16; d_gene: .; j_gene: TRBJ1-2; CDR3nt: TGTGCCAGCAGTCCCCACGGGGGGGAAGTTAACTATGGCTACACCTTC; CDR3aa: CASSPHGGEVNYGYTF
v_gene: TRBV6-4; abundance: .; len: 14; d_gene: .; j_gene: TRBJ1-5; CDR3nt: TGTGCCAGCGGGGACCGGGGGGAAGATCAGCCCCAGCATTTT; CDR3aa: CASGDRGEDQPQHF
v_gene: TRBV4-3; abundance: .; len: 15; d_gene: TRBD1; j_gene: TRBJ1-2; CDR3nt: TGCGCCAGCAGCCAAGATCTCGGGACAGGGGTCGGCTACACCTTC; CDR3aa: CASSQDLGTGVGYTF
v_gene: TRBV5-4; abundance: .; len: 16; d_gene: TRBD2; j_gene: TRBJ2-1; CDR3nt: TGTGCCAGCAGCTTGGTCCTAGCGGGGGGGAGGAATGAGCAGTTCTTC; CDR3aa: CASSLVLAGGRNEQFF
v_gene: TRBV5-8; abundance: few; len: 13; d_gene: TRBD1; j_gene: TRBJ1-2; CDR3nt: TGTGCCAGCAGCTCCTTGGACAGGGAAGGCTACACCTTC; CDR3aa: CASSSLDREGYTF
v_gene: TRBV11-2; abundance: once; len: 13; d_gene: .; j_gene: TRBJ1-4; CDR3nt: TGTGCCAGCAGCTTAGAAAGGGGGGAAAAACTGTTTTTT; CDR3aa: CASSLERGEKLFF
v_gene: TRBV11-1; abundance: .; len: 15; d_gene: TRBD1; j_gene: TRBJ1-1; CDR3nt: TGTGCCAGCAGCGCCGGGACAGGGTGGATCACTGAAGCTTTCTTT; CDR3aa: CASSAGTGWITEAFF
v_gene: TRBV11-2; abundance: .; len: 15; d_gene: TRBD1; j_gene: TRBJ2-5; CDR3nt: TGTGCCAGCAGCTCGGGACAGGGGGATCTCGAGACCCAGTACTTC; CDR3aa: CASSSGQGDLETQYF
v_gene: TRBV9; abundance: .; len: 14; d_gene: .; j_gene: TRBJ1-1; CDR3nt: TGTGCCAGCAGCGAGGGGCCTTTCGGCACTGAAGCTTTCTTT; CDR3aa: CASSEGPFGTEAFF
v_gene: TRBV30; abundance: .; len: 14; d_gene: TRBD1; j_gene: TRBJ2-7; CDR3nt: TGTGCCTGGAGCGGAAGGGGGCAGTTGGACGAGCAGTACTTC; CDR3aa: CAWSGRGQLDEQYF
v_gene: TRBV7-2; abundance: .; len: 16; d_gene: TRBD2; j_gene: TRBJ2-5; CDR3nt: TGTGCCAGCAGCTTAGGGGGTCCTAGCGGTCAAGAGACCCAGTACTTC; CDR3aa: CASSLGGPSGQETQYF
v_gene: TRBV9; abundance: .; len: 16; d_gene: TRBD1; j_gene: TRBJ2-5; CDR3nt: TGTGCCAGCAGCGCCCGGGACAGGGGGCTACAAGAGACCCAGTACTTC; CDR3aa: CASSARDRGLQETQYF
v_gene: TRBV27; abundance: .; len: 16; d_gene: TRBD1; j_gene: TRBJ2-3; CDR3nt: TGTGCCAGCAGTTTAGAAAGGACAGGGGCTGCAGATACGCAGTATTTT; CDR3aa: CASSLERTGAADTQYF
v_gene: TRBV19; abundance: once; len: 15; d_gene: TRBD1; j_gene: TRBJ1-5; CDR3nt: TGTGCCAGTAGTGTAACAGGGGGCAGGAATCAGCCCCAGCATTTT; CDR3aa: CASSVTGGRNQPQHF
v_gene: TRBV5-1; abundance: .; len: 17; d_gene: TRBD1; j_gene: TRBJ1-6; CDR3nt: TGCGCCAGCAGCTTGGGGGACAGGAGCTCCTATAATTCACCCCTCCACTTT; CDR3aa: CASSLGDRSSYNSPLHF
v_gene: TRBV19; abundance: .; len: 15; d_gene: .; j_gene: TRBJ1-1; CDR3nt: TGTGCCAGTAGTGTCCTTAGGGGGATGGGCACTGAAGCTTTCTTT; CDR3aa: CASSVLRGMGTEAFF
v_gene: TRBV30; abundance: .; len: 16; d_gene: .; j_gene: TRBJ2-5; CDR3nt: TGTGCCTGGAGCAGGAGGAGGACCAATTTAGGGGAGACCCAGTACTTC; CDR3aa: CAWSRRRTNLGETQYF
v_gene: TRBV9; abundance: .; len: 16; d_gene: TRBD2; j_gene: TRBJ2-2; CDR3nt: TGTGCCAGCAGCCCGCGCGGGAGCCCTAACACCGGGGAGCTGTTTTTT; CDR3aa: CASSPRGSPNTGELFF
v_gene: TRBV6-1; abundance: .; len: 14; d_gene: .; j_gene: TRBJ1-6; CDR3nt: TGTGCCACTACAGGGAGCTCCTATAATTCACCCCTCCACTTT; CDR3aa: CATTGSSYNSPLHF
v_gene: TRBV19; abundance: .; len: 16; d_gene: TRBD1; j_gene: TRBJ1-6; CDR3nt: TGTGCCAGTAGCCTTATCTCGGACAGGGTGAATTCACCCCTCCACTTT; CDR3aa: CASSLISDRVNSPLHF
v_gene: TRBV5-4; abundance: .; len: 15; d_gene: .; j_gene: TRBJ1-2; CDR3nt: TGTGCCAGCAGCAGCGGGACCCAGACTTTCTATGGCTACACCTTC; CDR3aa: CASSSGTQTFYGYTF
v_gene: TRBV7-2; abundance: .; len: 15; d_gene: .; j_gene: TRBJ2-7; CDR3nt: TGTGCCAGCAGCTTAACCAGGACAACCTTTTACGAGCAGTACTTC; CDR3aa: CASSLTRTTFYEQYF
v_gene: TRBV11-2; abundance: .; len: 16; d_gene: .; j_gene: TRBJ2-6; CDR3nt: TGTGCCAGCAGCTTAAGGGCAGGGTCCTCTTCCGGCGTCCTGACTTTC; CDR3aa: CASSLRAGSSSGVLTF
v_gene: TRBV5-4; abundance: .; len: 14; d_gene: TRBD2; j_gene: TRBJ2-5; CDR3nt: TGTGCCAGCAGCTTGGATGGGGCAGGGAGGGTCCAGTACTTC; CDR3aa: CASSLDGAGRVQYF
v_gene: TRBV6-1; abundance: .; len: 13; d_gene: TRBD1; j_gene: TRBJ1-1; CDR3nt: TGTGCCAGCAGCTTAGGGACAGGGGGGAAAGCTTTCTTT; CDR3aa: CASSLGTGGKAFF
v_gene: TRBV5-8; abundance: .; len: 16; d_gene: TRBD2; j_gene: TRBJ2-3; CDR3nt: TGTGCCAGCAGCACAGGCGGGAGAGGGAGCACAGATACGCAGTATTTT; CDR3aa: CASSTGGRGSTDTQYF
v_gene: TRBV5-4; abundance: .; len: 11; d_gene: .; j_gene: TRBJ1-1; CDR3nt: TGTGCTATGGGGGGGACCACTGAAGCTTTCTTT; CDR3aa: CAMGGTTEAFF
v_gene: TRBV5-6; abundance: .; len: 17; d_gene: .; j_gene: TRBJ2-7; CDR3nt: TGTGCCAGCAGCTTGGCGGTGCGGGCCTGGGTTAGGGACGAGCAGTACTTC; CDR3aa: CASSLAVRAWVRDEQYF
v_gene: TRBV7-9; abundance: once; len: 16; d_gene: .; j_gene: TRBJ1-2; CDR3nt: TGTGCCAGCAGCCCACAGGATCGGGGGACCTACTATGGCTACACCTTC; CDR3aa: CASSPQDRGTYYGYTF